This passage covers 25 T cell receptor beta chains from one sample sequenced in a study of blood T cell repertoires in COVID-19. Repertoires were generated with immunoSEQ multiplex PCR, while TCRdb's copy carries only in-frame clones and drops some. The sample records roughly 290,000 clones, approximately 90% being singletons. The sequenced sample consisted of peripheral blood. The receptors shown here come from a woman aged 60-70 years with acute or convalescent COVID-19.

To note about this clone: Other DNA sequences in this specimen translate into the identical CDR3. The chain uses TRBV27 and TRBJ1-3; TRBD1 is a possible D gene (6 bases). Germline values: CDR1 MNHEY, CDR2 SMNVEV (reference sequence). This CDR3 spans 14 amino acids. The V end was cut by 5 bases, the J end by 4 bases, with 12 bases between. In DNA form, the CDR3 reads TGTGCCAGCAGTCGGGGACATTCGGGAAACACCATATATTTT. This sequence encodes CASSRGHSGNTIYF.

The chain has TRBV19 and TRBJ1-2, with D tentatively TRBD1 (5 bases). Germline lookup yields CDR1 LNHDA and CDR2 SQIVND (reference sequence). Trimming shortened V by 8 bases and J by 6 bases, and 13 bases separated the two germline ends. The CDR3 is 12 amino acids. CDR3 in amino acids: CASSRTTNGYTF. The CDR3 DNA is TGTGCCAGTTCTAGGACAACCAATGGCTACACCTTC.

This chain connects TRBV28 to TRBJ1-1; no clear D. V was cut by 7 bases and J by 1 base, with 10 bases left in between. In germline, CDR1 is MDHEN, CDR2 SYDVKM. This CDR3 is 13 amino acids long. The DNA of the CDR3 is TGTGCCAGCAAACCGCCAGAGAACACTGAAGCTTTCTTT. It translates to CASKPPENTEAFF. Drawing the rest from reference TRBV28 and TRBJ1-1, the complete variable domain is DVKVTQSSRYLVKRTGEKVFLECVQDMDHENMFWYRQDPGLGLRLIYFSYDVKMKEKGDIPEGYSVSREKKERFSLILESASTNQTSMYLCASKPPENTEAFFGQGTRLTVV.

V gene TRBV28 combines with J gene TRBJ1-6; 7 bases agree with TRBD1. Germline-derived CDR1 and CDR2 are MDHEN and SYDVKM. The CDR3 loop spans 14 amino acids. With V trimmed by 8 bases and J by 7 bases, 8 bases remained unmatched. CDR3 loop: CASDTGAWNSPLHF. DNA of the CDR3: TGTGCCAGCGACACAGGGGCCTGGAATTCACCCCTCCACTTT. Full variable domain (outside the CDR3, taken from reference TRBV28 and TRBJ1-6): DVKVTQSSRYLVKRTGEKVFLECVQDMDHENMFWYRQDPGLGLRLIYFSYDVKMKEKGDIPEGYSVSREKKERFSLILESASTNQTSMYLCASDTGAWNSPLHFGNGTRLTVT.

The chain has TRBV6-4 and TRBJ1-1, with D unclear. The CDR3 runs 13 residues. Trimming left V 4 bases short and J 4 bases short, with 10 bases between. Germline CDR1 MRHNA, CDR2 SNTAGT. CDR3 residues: CASSAHTGTEAFF. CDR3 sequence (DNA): TGTGCCAGCAGTGCCCACACGGGCACTGAAGCTTTCTTT.

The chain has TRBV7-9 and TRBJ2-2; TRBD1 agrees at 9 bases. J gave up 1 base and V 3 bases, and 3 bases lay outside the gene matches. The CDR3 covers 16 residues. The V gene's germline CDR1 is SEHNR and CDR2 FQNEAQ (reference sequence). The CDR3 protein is CASSLLGQGNTGELFF. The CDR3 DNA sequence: TGTGCCAGCAGCTTGTTGGGACAGGGGAACACCGGGGAGCTGTTTTTT.

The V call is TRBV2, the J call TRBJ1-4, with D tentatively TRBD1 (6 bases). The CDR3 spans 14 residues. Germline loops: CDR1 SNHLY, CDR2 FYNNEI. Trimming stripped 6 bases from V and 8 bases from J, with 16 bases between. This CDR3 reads CASRRDTIREKLFF. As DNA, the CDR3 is TGTGCCAGCAGACGGGACACGATTAGGGAAAAACTGTTTTTT.

The CDR3 sequence is CASSLLQGGRDTQYF. In nucleotides, the CDR3 is TGTGCCAGCAGTTTATTACAGGGTGGTAGAGATACGCAGTATTTT. The chain has TRBV28 and TRBJ2-3; D perhaps matches TRBD1 (6 bases). The CDR3 has 15 amino acids. V lost 1 base, J lost 5 bases, and 13 bases lay in between. In germline, CDR1 is MDHEN, CDR2 SYDVKM.

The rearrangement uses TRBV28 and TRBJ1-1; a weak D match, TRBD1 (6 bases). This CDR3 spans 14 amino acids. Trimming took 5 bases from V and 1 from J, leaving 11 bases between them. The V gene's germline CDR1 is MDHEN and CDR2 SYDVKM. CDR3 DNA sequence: TGTGCCAGCAGTGCTTACAGGGCGAACACTGAAGCTTTCTTT. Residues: CASSAYRANTEAFF.

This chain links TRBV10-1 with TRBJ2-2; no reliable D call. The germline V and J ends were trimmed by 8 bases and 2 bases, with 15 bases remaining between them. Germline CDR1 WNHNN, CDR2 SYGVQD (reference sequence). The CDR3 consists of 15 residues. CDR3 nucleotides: TGCGCCAGCTCTTTGACACCTCATAACACCGGGGAGCTGTTTTTT. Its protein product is CASSLTPHNTGELFF.

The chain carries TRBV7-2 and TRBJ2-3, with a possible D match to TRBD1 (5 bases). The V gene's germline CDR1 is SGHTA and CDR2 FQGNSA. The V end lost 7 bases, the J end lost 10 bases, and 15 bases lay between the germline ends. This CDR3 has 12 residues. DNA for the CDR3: TGTGCCAGCACCTCTGGGGCTTCGGCGCAGTATTTT. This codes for CASTSGASAQYF.

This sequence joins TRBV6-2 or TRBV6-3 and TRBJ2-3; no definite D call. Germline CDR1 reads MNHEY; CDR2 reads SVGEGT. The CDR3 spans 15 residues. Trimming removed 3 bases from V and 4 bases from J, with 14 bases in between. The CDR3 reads CASSYQPRSSDTQYF. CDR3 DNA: TGTGCCAGCAGTTATCAACCCCGGAGTTCAGATACGCAGTATTTT.

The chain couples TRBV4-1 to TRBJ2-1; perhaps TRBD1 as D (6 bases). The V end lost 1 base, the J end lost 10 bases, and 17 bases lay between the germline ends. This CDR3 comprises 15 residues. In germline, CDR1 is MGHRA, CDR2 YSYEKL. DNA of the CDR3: TGCGCCAGCAGCCAAGGGGGGCGTGGGGACGGCGAGCAGTTCTTC. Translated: CASSQGGRGDGEQFF.

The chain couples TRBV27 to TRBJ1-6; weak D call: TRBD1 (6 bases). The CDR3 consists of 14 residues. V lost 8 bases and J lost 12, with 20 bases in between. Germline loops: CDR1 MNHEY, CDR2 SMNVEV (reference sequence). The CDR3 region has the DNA TGTGCCAGCTCCCCCCCTTGGGGCAGGGGACCCCTCCACTTT. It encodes CASSPPWGRGPLHF.

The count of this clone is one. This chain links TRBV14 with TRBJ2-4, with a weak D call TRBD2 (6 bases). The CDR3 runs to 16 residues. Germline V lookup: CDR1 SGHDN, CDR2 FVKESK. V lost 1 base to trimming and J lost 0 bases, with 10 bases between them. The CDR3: CASSQGSGIAKNIQYF. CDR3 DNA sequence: TGTGCCAGCAGCCAAGGTAGCGGAATAGCCAAAAACATTCAGTACTTC.

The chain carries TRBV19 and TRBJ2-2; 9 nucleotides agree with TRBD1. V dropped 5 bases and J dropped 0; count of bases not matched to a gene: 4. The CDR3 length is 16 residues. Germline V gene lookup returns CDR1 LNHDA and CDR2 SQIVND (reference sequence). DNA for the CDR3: TGTGCCAGTAGTCCCAGGACAGGGGCGAACACCGGGGAGCTGTTTTTT. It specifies CASSPRTGANTGELFF.

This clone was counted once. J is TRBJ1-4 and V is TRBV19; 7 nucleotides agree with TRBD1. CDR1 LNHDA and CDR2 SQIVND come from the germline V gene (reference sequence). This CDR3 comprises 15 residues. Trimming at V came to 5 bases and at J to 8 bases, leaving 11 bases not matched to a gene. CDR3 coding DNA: TGTGCCAGTAGTTCAACAGGGGCTTTTGGCGAAAAACTGTTTTTT. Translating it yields CASSSTGAFGEKLFF.

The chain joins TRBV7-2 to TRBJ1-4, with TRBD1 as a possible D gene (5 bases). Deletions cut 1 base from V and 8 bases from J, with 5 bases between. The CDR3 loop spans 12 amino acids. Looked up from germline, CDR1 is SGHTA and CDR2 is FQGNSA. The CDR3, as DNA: TGTGCCAGCAGCTTAGAGGGGGAAAAACTGTTTTTT. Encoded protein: CASSLEGEKLFF.

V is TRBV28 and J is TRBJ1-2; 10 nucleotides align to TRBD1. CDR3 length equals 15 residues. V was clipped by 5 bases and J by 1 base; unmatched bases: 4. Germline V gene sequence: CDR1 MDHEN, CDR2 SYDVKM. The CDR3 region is CASSPRTGGNYGYTF. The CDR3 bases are TGTGCCAGCAGTCCCAGGACAGGGGGTAACTATGGCTACACCTTC.

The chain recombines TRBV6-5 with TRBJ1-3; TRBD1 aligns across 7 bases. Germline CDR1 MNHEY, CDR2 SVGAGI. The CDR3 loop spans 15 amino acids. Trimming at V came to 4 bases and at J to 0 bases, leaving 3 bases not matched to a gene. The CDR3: CASSFGTDSGNTIYF. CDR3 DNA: TGTGCCAGCAGTTTCGGGACAGACTCTGGAAACACCATATATTTT.

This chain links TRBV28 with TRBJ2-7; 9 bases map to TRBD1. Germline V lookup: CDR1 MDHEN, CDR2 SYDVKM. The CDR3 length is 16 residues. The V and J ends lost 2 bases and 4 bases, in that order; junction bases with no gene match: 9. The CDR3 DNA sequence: TGTGCCAGCAGTTTAGGAAACAGGGGGCCCAGGTACGAGCAGTACTTC. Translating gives CASSLGNRGPRYEQYF. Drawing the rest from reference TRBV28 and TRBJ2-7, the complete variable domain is DVKVTQSSRYLVKRTGEKVFLECVQDMDHENMFWYRQDPGLGLRLIYFSYDVKMKEKGDIPEGYSVSREKKERFSLILESASTNQTSMYLCASSLGNRGPRYEQYFGPGTRLTVT.

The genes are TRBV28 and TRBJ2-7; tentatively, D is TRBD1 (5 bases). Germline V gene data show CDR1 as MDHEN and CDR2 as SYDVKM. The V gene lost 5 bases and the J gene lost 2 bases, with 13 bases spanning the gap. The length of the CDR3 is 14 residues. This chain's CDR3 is CASSPVDTAYEQYF. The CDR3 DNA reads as TGTGCCAGCAGTCCGGTGGACACGGCCTACGAGCAGTACTTC.

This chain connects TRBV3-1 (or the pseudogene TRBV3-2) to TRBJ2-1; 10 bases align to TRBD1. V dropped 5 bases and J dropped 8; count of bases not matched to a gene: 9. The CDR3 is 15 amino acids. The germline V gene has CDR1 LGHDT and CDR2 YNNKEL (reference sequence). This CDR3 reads CASSLRTGGTDEQFF. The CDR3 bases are TGTGCCAGCAGCTTACGGACAGGGGGGACCGATGAGCAGTTCTTC.

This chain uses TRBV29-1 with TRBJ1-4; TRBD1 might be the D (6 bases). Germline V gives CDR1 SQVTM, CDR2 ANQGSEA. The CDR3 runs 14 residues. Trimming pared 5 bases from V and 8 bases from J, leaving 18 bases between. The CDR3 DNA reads TGCAGCGTTAAACTCAGGGGAGTTGACGAAAAACTGTTTTTT. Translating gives CSVKLRGVDEKLFF.

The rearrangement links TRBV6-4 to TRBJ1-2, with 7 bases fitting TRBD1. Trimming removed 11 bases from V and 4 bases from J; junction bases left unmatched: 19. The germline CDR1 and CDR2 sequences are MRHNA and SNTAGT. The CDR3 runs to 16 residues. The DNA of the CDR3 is TGTGCCGGGAAGAGGGACAGCCCTGAACCAACCTATGGCTACACCTTC. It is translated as CAGKRDSPEPTYGYTF.